Listed below are T cell receptor beta chains from one sample, sequenced in a study of cytotoxic CD8 clonotypes in ibrutinib-treated CLL. The method was immunoSEQ multiplex PCR; TCRdb's version includes in-frame clones alone and lacks a portion of them. Among around 330,000 clones listed, roughly two thirds were seen once. The material was PBMCs, obtained after 36 months of ibrutinib treatment. These receptors all come from a human donor with chronic lymphocytic leukemia. Both conserved end residues are part of each CDR3. The D gene is left open where the match is weak. Size is stated for part of the rows, as once, few or many counts, or as a class when the clone is expanded.

clone_size	v_call	j_call	d_call	cdr3_aa	cdr3_nt
few	TRBV9	TRBJ2-7	NA	CASSVGNGGYEQYF	TGTGCCAGCAGCGTAGGAAATGGGGGCTACGAGCAGTACTTC
once	TRBV2	TRBJ1-5	NA	CASREEGSSQPQHF	TGTGCCAGCAGGGAGGAGGGATCGAGTCAGCCCCAGCATTTT
few	TRBV11-2	TRBJ2-7	NA	CASSLLLGGRYEQYF	TGTGCCAGCAGCTTACTCCTTGGTGGGAGGTACGAGCAGTACTTC
NA	TRBV11-2	TRBJ2-7	NA	CASSLGVQNYEQYF	TGTGCCAGCAGCTTAGGGGTACAGAACTACGAGCAGTACTTC
few	TRBV19	TRBJ2-7	TRBD2	CASSIAVGLTYEQYF	TGTGCCAGTAGTATCGCCGTGGGACTAACCTACGAGCAGTACTTC
few	TRBV7-2	TRBJ2-1	NA	CASSLVGHNEQFF	TGTGCCAGCAGCTTAGTAGGTCACAATGAGCAGTTCTTC
NA	TRBV6-6	TRBJ2-4	NA	CASRPAGRAQNIQYF	TGTGCCAGCAGGCCGGCAGGCCGGGCTCAAAACATTCAGTACTTC
NA	TRBV7-9	TRBJ2-7	TRBD2	CASSLVVLAGGVSYEQYF	TGTGCCAGCAGCTTAGTTGTACTAGCGGGAGGAGTATCCTACGAGCAGTACTTC
NA	TRBV4-1	TRBJ1-2	NA	CASSQVRQEAYGYTF	TGCGCCAGCAGCCAAGTGAGACAGGAGGCCTATGGCTACACCTTC
NA	TRBV7-2	TRBJ1-2	TRBD1	CASSKGQGGGYTF	TGTGCCAGCAGTAAGGGACAGGGTGGTGGCTACACCTTC
NA	TRBV5-1	TRBJ2-1	NA	CASSLGQGSHNEQFF	TGCGCCAGCAGCTTGGGTCAGGGGTCCCACAATGAGCAGTTCTTC
NA	TRBV5-5	TRBJ1-2	NA	CASSLGVGYTF	TGTGCCAGCAGCTTGGGGGTAGGCTACACCTTC
NA	TRBV28	TRBJ2-3	TRBD1	CASGDRDGTDTQYF	TGTGCCAGCGGTGACAGGGATGGGACAGATACGCAGTATTTT
few	TRBV5-4	TRBJ2-2	TRBD2	CASSSGGLTGELFF	TGTGCCAGCAGCTCGGGAGGTTTGACCGGGGAGCTGTTTTTT
once	TRBV7-2	TRBJ1-2	NA	CASSIVGATFISRYYGYTF	TGTGCCAGCAGCATAGTTGGTGCGACATTCATCTCGAGATACTATGGCTACACCTTC
few	TRBV2	TRBJ2-5	NA	CASRRVQETQYF	TGTGCCAGCAGGAGAGTACAAGAGACCCAGTACTTC
NA	TRBV19	TRBJ2-5	NA	CATRRADNDQETQYF	TGTGCCACCCGGAGGGCAGATAACGACCAAGAGACCCAGTACTTC
NA	TRBV9	TRBJ2-1	TRBD1	CASSDGTGEYNEQFF	TGTGCCAGCAGCGACGGGACAGGGGAATACAATGAGCAGTTCTTC
NA	TRBV28	TRBJ2-7	NA	CASSSQGRSYEQYF	TGTGCCAGCAGTTCGCAGGGCCGGTCCTACGAGCAGTACTTC
NA	TRBV7-2	TRBJ1-6	NA	CASSPGRGTPLHF	TGTGCCAGCAGCCCTGGCCGGGGGACACCCCTCCACTTT
NA	TRBV7-9	TRBJ2-5	NA	CASSLILGETQYF	TGTGCCAGCAGCTTAATCCTGGGAGAGACCCAGTACTTC
NA	TRBV29-1	TRBJ1-1	NA	CSVVWGNTEAFF	TGCAGCGTTGTATGGGGGAACACTGAAGCTTTCTTT